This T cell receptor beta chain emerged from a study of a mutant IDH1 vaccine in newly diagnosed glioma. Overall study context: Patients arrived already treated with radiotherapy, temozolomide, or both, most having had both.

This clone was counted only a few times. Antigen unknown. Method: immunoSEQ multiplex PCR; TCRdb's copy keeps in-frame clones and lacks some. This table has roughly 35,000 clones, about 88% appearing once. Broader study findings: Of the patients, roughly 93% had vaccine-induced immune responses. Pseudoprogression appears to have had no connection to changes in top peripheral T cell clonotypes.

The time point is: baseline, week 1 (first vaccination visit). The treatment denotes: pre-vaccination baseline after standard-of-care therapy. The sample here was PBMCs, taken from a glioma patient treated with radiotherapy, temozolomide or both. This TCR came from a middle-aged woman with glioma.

CDR3 residues: CASSHGLAGDTQYF. In nucleotides, the CDR3 is TGTGCCAGCAGTCATGGACTAGCGGGAGATACGCAGTATTTT. The chain employs TRBV7-9 and TRBJ2-3; 11 bases match TRBD2. The CDR3 consists of 14 residues. Losses at the gene ends were 6 bases for V and 5 bases for J; bases not matched to a gene: 4. Germline assignment: CDR1 SEHNR and CDR2 FQNEAQ (reference sequence). The full variable domain, its missing parts supplied by reference TRBV7-9 and TRBJ2-3, is DTGVSQNPRHKITKRGQNVTFRCDPISEHNRLYWYRQTLGQGPEFLTYFQNEAQLEKSRLLSDRFSAERPKGSFSTLEIQRTEQGDSAMYLCASSHGLAGDTQYFGPGTRLTVL.